This TCR beta chain derives from a study of somatic mutations in cytotoxic T cells in rheumatoid arthritis. Women made up 55% to 70% of the healthy controls, who were blood donors with a median age of approximately 60 years (range about 21-70). The study pulled out CD4+ and CD8+ cells with positive magnetic bead selection and then checked their purity by flow cytometry. Germline values: CDR1 SGHVS, CDR2 FNYEAQ. There are 14 residues in the CDR3. V was pared by 1 base and J by 6 bases, with 13 bases between. TCRdb's table, derived via immunoSEQ multiplex PCR, lists solely in-frame clones and lacks some. The sample contains just under 20,000 clones, about 80% of which appear only once.

The TCR comes from a woman in her forties or fifties in good health. The chain has TRBV7-6 and TRBJ2-7; a weak D match, TRBD1 (6 bases). The sample comprised CD8+ T cells sorted from blood. This CDR3 reads CASSLDGQGTEQYF. CDR3 DNA sequence: TGTGCCAGCAGCTTAGACGGGCAGGGGACCGAGCAGTACTTC.